The entry that follows covers one TCR beta chain sequence. Its specificity is unknown. The data were taken from a study of beta chain features in type 1 diabetes. Overall study: Analysis included under 120,000,000 sorted cells drawn from all samples. Study-wide results and caveats: TCRB CDR3s were moderately but significantly shorter in Type 1 diabetes patients in all four CD4+ subsets.

As every portion of the isolated RNA was reverse transcribed, the sequencing read expressed TCRB transcripts. The protocol was immunoSEQ multiplex PCR, while the TCRdb copy is restricted to in-frame clones and leaves out a portion. This sample has about 650,000 clones, with about an eighth found just once. The trim removed 5 bases at V and 1 base at J, leaving 3 bases unmatched. CDR1 is SQVTM, CDR2 ANQGSEA, per germline. The CDR3 covers 14 residues. Sequenced input: naive CD4+ T cells from blood. This clonotype originated in a man in his thirties or forties with type 1 diabetes. The rearrangement uses TRBV29-1 and TRBJ2-2, with TRBD1 matching 8 bases. CDR3 residues: CSVRQGRNTGELFF. The DNA for the CDR3 is TGCAGCGTTAGACAGGGGAGGAACACCGGGGAGCTGTTTTTT.